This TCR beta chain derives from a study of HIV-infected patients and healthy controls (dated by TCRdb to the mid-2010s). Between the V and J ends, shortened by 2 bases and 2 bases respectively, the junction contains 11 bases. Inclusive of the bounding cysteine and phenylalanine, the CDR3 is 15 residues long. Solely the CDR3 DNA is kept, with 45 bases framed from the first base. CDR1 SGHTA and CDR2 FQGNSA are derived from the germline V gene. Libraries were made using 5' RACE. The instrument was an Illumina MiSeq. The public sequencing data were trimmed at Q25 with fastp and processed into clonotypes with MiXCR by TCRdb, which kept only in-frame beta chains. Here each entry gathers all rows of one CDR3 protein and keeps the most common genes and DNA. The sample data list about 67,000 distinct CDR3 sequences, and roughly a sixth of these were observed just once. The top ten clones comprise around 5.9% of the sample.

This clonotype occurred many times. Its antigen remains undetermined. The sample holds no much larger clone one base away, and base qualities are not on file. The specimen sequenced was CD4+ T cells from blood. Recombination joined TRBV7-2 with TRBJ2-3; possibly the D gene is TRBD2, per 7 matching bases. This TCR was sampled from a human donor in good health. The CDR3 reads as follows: CASSLKRGATDTQYF. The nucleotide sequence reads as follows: TGTGCCAGCAGCTTAAAACGGGGGGCCACAGATACGCAGTATTTT.